Following are 28 T cell receptor beta chains from one sample sequenced in a study of cytomegalovirus exposure and HLA in healthy donors. The PCR made use of 60 Vbeta and 13 Jbeta primers. The assay was immunoSEQ multiplex PCR, and TCRdb's table has in-frame clones only and misses some. The sample consists of about 140,000 clones, 60% to 80% of them appearing once. The sequenced sample consisted of PBMCs. The receptors derive from a young woman in good health and CMV-seronegative.

The chain carries TRBV6-6 and TRBJ1-4; 11 bases map to TRBD1. CDR3 length: 16 amino acids. With V trimmed by 6 bases and J by 2 bases, 5 bases remained unmatched. CDR1 MNHNY and CDR2 SVGAGI come from the germline V gene (reference sequence). For the CDR3, the DNA is TGTGCCAGCAGGCCGGGACAGGGGGGGACTAATGAAAAACTGTTTTTT. Encoded protein: CASRPGQGGTNEKLFF.

The chain joins TRBV9 to TRBJ2-7; D gene unclear. Per the germline V gene, CDR1 is SGDLS and CDR2 is YYNGEE. Trimming cost V 0 bases and J 6 bases, with 10 bases left between them. The CDR3 contains 13 residues. CDR3 bases: TGTGCCAGCAGCGTAGACTCTGTCTCCGAGCAGTACTTC. Encoded protein: CASSVDSVSEQYF.

V gene TRBV18 combines with J gene TRBJ1-6; D unclear. The length of the CDR3 is 14 residues. Germline lookup yields CDR1 KGHSH and CDR2 LQKENI. V gave up 5 bases and J gave up 8 bases, with 13 bases separating them. In nucleotides, the CDR3 is TGTGCCAGCTCAATGGGGAGGTTTGATTCACCCCTCCACTTT. Translated: CASSMGRFDSPLHF.

The chain couples TRBV7-8 to TRBJ2-7; 7 bases are a match to TRBD1. Germline values: CDR1 SGHVS, CDR2 FQNEAQ. This CDR3 region has 14 residues. V shed 5 bases, J shed 5 bases, and the junction held 9 bases outside the gene matches. In nucleotides, the CDR3 is TGTGCCAGCAGCGATCCCGGGACAGTTGACGAGCAGTACGTC. This sequence encodes CASSDPGTVDEQYV.

The rearrangement links TRBV6-1 to TRBJ2-7, with D tentatively TRBD2 (5 bases). This CDR3 is 14 amino acids long. Germline V gene sequence: CDR1 MNHNS, CDR2 SASEGT. V lost 7 bases, J lost 4 bases, and 17 bases lay in between. This CDR3 is CASIIRPGLYEQYF. The CDR3 DNA is TGTGCCAGCATTATCCGGCCGGGATTGTACGAGCAGTACTTC.

The V gene is TRBV9, the J gene TRBJ2-7; possibly TRBD2 for D (5 bases). Trimming took off 0 bases at V and 4 bases at J, with 14 bases between the two ends. From germline, CDR1 is SGDLS and CDR2 YYNGEE. CDR3 size: 15 residues. In nucleotides, the CDR3 is TGTGCCAGCAGCGTAGCATCCGGACGGGATTACGAGCAGTACTTC. Translating gives CASSVASGRDYEQYF.

J is TRBJ2-3 and V is TRBV28; TRBD2 aligns across 16 bases. V was pared by 5 bases and J by 15 bases, with 11 bases of the junction left unmatched. The CDR3 runs 15 residues. CDR1 MDHEN and CDR2 SYDVKM come from the germline V gene. CDR3 sequence: CASSPGLAGGALYYF. Written as DNA, the CDR3 is TGTGCCAGCAGTCCGGGACTAGCGGGGGGGGCCCTATATTATTTT.

The V and J genes are TRBV28 and TRBJ2-7; D possibly corresponds to TRBD2 (5 bases). CDR3 length equals 12 residues. In germline, CDR1 is MDHEN, CDR2 SYDVKM. The germline V and J ends were trimmed by 9 bases and 6 bases, with 15 bases remaining between them. CDR3 nucleotides: TGTGCCAGTCGCCCCAACAGCGGCGAGCAGTACTTC. This translates into CASRPNSGEQYF.

The rearrangement uses TRBV14 and TRBJ1-2, with D maybe TRBD1 (5 bases). V was clipped by 0 bases and J by 8 bases, with 13 bases between them. Germline lookup yields CDR1 SGHDN and CDR2 FVKESK. The CDR3 has 14 residues. The CDR3 loop is CASSQEVLGGGYTF. The CDR3, as DNA: TGTGCCAGCAGCCAAGAAGTTTTGGGGGGAGGCTACACCTTC.

J is TRBJ2-5 and V is TRBV5-4; TRBD2 agrees at 8 bases. Per the germline V gene, CDR1 is SGHNT and CDR2 is YYREEE (reference sequence). The CDR3 runs to 14 residues. Losses at the gene ends were 2 bases for V and 5 bases for J; bases not matched to a gene: 5. The CDR3 nucleotides are TGTGCCAGCAGCTTAACGGGGGGGCCGGAGACCCAGTACTTC. Its translation is CASSLTGGPETQYF.

This chain links TRBV30 with TRBJ2-2; no clear D. Germline loops: CDR1 GTSNPN, CDR2 SVGIG (reference sequence). V was trimmed by 0 bases and J by 6 bases, leaving 8 bases between them. The CDR3 sequence is 13 residues long. The CDR3 region is CAWSVISPGELFF. The CDR3 nucleotides read TGTGCCTGGAGTGTTATTAGCCCCGGGGAGCTGTTTTTT. The variable domain in full, completed from reference TRBV30 and TRBJ2-2, reads SQTIHQWPATLVQPVGSPLSLECTVEGTSNPNLYWYRQAAGRGLQLLFYSVGIGQISSEVPQNLSASRPQDRQFILSSKKLLLSDSGFYLCAWSVISPGELFFGEGSRLTVL.

The genes are TRBV5-1 and TRBJ1-5; possibly TRBD1 for D (5 bases). The CDR3 has 15 amino acids. The V gene's germline CDR1 is SGHRS and CDR2 YFSETQ. The V end was cut by 4 bases, the J end by 6 bases, with 17 bases between. In nucleotides, the CDR3 is TGCGCCAGCAGCGTGCTTGGAGGGGAAGGTCAGCCCCAGCATTTT. As protein: CASSVLGGEGQPQHF.

CDR3 region: CASSTGTSGMGGELFF. The CDR3 DNA follows: TGTGCCAGTAGTACCGGGACTAGCGGGATGGGCGGGGAGCTGTTTTTT. The J gene is TRBJ2-2, the V gene TRBV19; 13 nucleotides match TRBD2. After removal of 4 bases from V and 7 bases from J, the junction contained 6 bases not matched to a gene. Germline CDR1 reads LNHDA; CDR2 reads SQIVND (reference sequence). The CDR3 length is 16 residues.

The V gene is TRBV7-3, the J gene TRBJ1-4; D remains unclear. The germline V gene has CDR1 SGHTA and CDR2 FQGTGA. Trimming removed 3 bases from V and 8 bases from J, with 7 bases in between. The CDR3 spans 12 residues. CDR3 coding DNA: TGTGCCAGCAGCTTCGTCTCGGAAAAACTGTTTTTT. Translating gives CASSFVSEKLFF.

The rearrangement joins TRBV14 to TRBJ2-2; no firm D call. With 0 bases removed from V and 5 bases from J, the gap between germline ends came to 4 bases. From germline, CDR1 is SGHDN and CDR2 FVKESK. This CDR3 region has 13 residues. DNA of the CDR3: TGTGCCAGCAGCCAAGAACTAACCGGGGAGCTGTTTTTT. This sequence encodes CASSQELTGELFF.

V gene TRBV30 combines with J gene TRBJ1-5; D gene uncertain. Trimming pared 0 bases from V and 4 bases from J, leaving 7 bases between. CDR1 and CDR2 from the germline V gene are GTSNPN and SVGIG (reference sequence). CDR3 size: 13 residues. The CDR3 protein is CAWSVNGNQPQHF. For the CDR3, the DNA is TGTGCCTGGAGTGTAAACGGTAATCAGCCCCAGCATTTT.

This clone turned up a few times. The CDR3 DNA is TGTGCCAGCTCCCGAACGGGGGGGGCAGGTCAGCCCCAGCATTTT. Translation: CASSRTGGAGQPQHF. This rearrangement joins TRBV18 to TRBJ1-5, with a weak D call TRBD1 (6 bases). The length of the CDR3 is 15 residues. Per germline, CDR1 KGHSH and CDR2 LQKENI. Trimming removed 6 bases from V and 6 bases from J, with 18 bases in between.

The V and J genes are TRBV4-1 and TRBJ1-3; D gene uncertain. Germline loops: CDR1 MGHRA, CDR2 YSYEKL. V was cut by 2 bases and J by 2 bases, with 10 bases left in between. CDR3 length: 15 residues. CDR3 coding DNA: TGCGCCAGCAGCCAATTCTTGGCACCTGGAAACACCATATATTTT. Its protein is CASSQFLAPGNTIYF.

This clone appeared once. The chain carries TRBV30 and TRBJ1-1; TRBD1 matches 9 bases. J lost 4 bases, V lost 2 bases, and 5 bases had no gene match. The CDR3 has 14 amino acids. Germline V lookup: CDR1 GTSNPN, CDR2 SVGIG (reference sequence). The CDR3 loop is CAWSTLTGGTEAFF. CDR3 DNA: TGTGCCTGGAGTACACTGACAGGGGGCACTGAAGCTTTCTTT.

The J gene is TRBJ2-5, the V gene TRBV9; a possible D gene is TRBD2 (6 bases). The J call may be mistaken, given a closer DNA end match to TRBJ2-7. The CDR3 extends over 15 amino acids. The germline gives CDR1 SGDLS, CDR2 YYNGEE. In DNA, the CDR3 is TGTGCCAGCAGCGTAGGACCGGGCCGGAGGGACGAGCAGTACTTC. Its translation: CASSVGPGRRDEQYF.

The V gene is TRBV28, the J gene TRBJ2-5; D gene unclear. Per germline, CDR1 MDHEN and CDR2 SYDVKM. Trimming pared 2 bases from V and 5 bases from J, leaving 9 bases between. There are 13 residues in the CDR3. The CDR3 region has the DNA TGTGCCAGCAGTTTAATAACGCAGGAGACCCAGTACTTC. Translating it yields CASSLITQETQYF.

This clone was counted between two and nine times. V is TRBV13 and J is TRBJ1-4; D perhaps matches TRBD1 (5 bases). Germline V gives CDR1 PRHDT, CDR2 FYEKMQ (reference sequence). Trimming took off 5 bases at V and 7 bases at J, with 17 bases between the two ends. CDR3 length equals 15 residues. The CDR3 spells CASSRAEGRSEKLFF. CDR3 DNA: TGTGCCAGCAGCCGCGCGGAGGGGAGAAGTGAAAAACTGTTTTTT.

The CDR3 region has the DNA TGTGCCAGCAGCCCGGGACAGGGAGTCTGTGGCTACACCTTC. It yields the protein CASSPGQGVCGYTF. The chain couples TRBV6-5 to TRBJ1-2; TRBD1 agrees at 9 bases. Looked up from germline, CDR1 is MNHEY and CDR2 is SVGAGI. Unmatched junction bases numbered 9, after V lost 6 bases and J lost 7 bases. CDR3 size: 14 residues.

The chain is built from TRBV6-5 and TRBJ1-5; TRBD1 agrees at 8 bases. Germline V CDR1 and CDR2: MNHEY, SVGAGI. V shed 6 bases and J 0 bases; nucleotides not matched to a gene: 4. This CDR3 has 15 amino acids. The CDR3 here is CASSRQGFSNQPQHF. CDR3 DNA: TGTGCCAGCAGCCGACAGGGGTTTAGCAATCAGCCCCAGCATTTT.

The V gene is TRBV14, the J gene TRBJ2-1, with TRBD1 identical over 8 bases. The V gene end was trimmed by 4 bases and the J gene end by 0 bases; junction bases not matched to a gene: 11. Germline V gene lookup returns CDR1 SGHDN and CDR2 FVKESK. This CDR3 spans 18 amino acids. As DNA, the CDR3 is TGTGCCAGCAGCCCACGGACAGGGTCCCTGAGCTCCTACAATGAGCAGTTCTTC. Translated, it gives CASSPRTGSLSSYNEQFF.

This clone has a handful of counts. The chain combines TRBV7-8 with TRBJ1-1; D is unclear. The CDR3 has 12 amino acids. V lost 4 bases to trimming and J lost 7 bases, with 10 bases between them. In germline, CDR1 is SGHVS, CDR2 FQNEAQ. CDR3 protein: CASSSREHEAFF. CDR3 bases: TGTGCCAGCAGCTCCCGGGAGCATGAAGCTTTCTTT.

This rearrangement joins TRBV19 to TRBJ2-2, with 8 bases fitting TRBD2. The CDR3 consists of 15 residues. In germline, CDR1 is LNHDA, CDR2 SQIVND (reference sequence). V dropped 3 bases and J dropped 10; count of bases not matched to a gene: 10. In DNA, the CDR3 is TGTGCCAGTAGTATCTCAGGACTAGCAGGACTGGAGCTGTTTTTT. Translated: CASSISGLAGLELFF.

This clone was observed a handful of times. The chain links TRBV6-5 to TRBJ2-3; 7 nucleotides line up with TRBD2. This CDR3 contains 12 residues. Germline assignment: CDR1 MNHEY and CDR2 SVGAGI. The CDR3 is CVSAGSTDTQYF. DNA for the CDR3: TGTGTCTCAGCGGGGTCCACAGATACGCAGTATTTT.